The clone carrying this TCR beta chain has more than one count but fewer than ten. As yet, its antigen is unknown. This specimen comes from a study of radiation and T cells in renal cell carcinoma. Study conclusions and caveats: Without pretreatment biopsies, baseline tumor clonotype presence was undetermined. From baseline, blood top tumor clonotypes peaked at 2 weeks post-radiation.

Germline lookup yields CDR1 MNHEY and CDR2 SVGAGI. The CDR3 contains 13 residues. V was cut by 6 bases and J by 8 bases, with 14 bases left in between. The assay was immunoSEQ multiplex PCR, and TCRdb's table has in-frame clones only and misses some. The data contain more than 75,000 clones, over 75% of them singletons. Time point given: baseline pretreatment blood. Treatment described: 15 Gy SBRT to primary tumor, nephrectomy 4 weeks later. This chain joins TRBV6-5 and TRBJ2-1; D is possibly TRBD2 (6 bases). Here the sequenced sample was blood, taken from a patient whose treatment included radiotherapy and nephrectomy. The sequence was collected from a man aged 55 to 70 with renal cell carcinoma. In DNA, the CDR3 is TGTGCCAGCAGGTACCTAGCGACCGATGAGCAGTTCTTC. The encoded protein is CASRYLATDEQFF.